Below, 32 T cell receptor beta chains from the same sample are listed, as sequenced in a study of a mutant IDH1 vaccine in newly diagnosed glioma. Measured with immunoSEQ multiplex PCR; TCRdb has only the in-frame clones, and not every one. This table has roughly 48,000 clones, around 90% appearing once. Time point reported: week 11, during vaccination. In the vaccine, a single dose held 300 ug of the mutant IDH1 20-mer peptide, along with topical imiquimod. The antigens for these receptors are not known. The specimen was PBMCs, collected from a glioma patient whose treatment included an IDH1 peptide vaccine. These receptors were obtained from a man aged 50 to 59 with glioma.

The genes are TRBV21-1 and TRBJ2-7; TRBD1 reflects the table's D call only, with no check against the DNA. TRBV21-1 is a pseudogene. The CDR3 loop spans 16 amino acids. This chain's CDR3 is CASSTRQVHGTYEQYF. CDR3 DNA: TGTGCCAGCAGCACCCGACAGGTCCACGGGACCTACGAGCAGTACTTC.

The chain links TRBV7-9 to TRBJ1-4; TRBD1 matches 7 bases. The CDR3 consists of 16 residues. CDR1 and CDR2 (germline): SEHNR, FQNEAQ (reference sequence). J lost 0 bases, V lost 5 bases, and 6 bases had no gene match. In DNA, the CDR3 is TGTGCCAGCAGCAGTCACAGGGGTGCAACTAATGAAAAACTGTTTTTT. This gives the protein CASSSHRGATNEKLFF.

The CDR3 DNA reads as TGTGCCAGCAGCCTCGGGAGCTCTGGAAACACCATATATTTT. Translation: CASSLGSSGNTIYF. This chain uses TRBV4-2 with TRBJ1-3; the D is unclear. CDR1 is LGHNA, CDR2 YNFKEQ, per germline. V lost 4 bases and J lost 0, with 7 bases in between. The CDR3 spans 14 residues.

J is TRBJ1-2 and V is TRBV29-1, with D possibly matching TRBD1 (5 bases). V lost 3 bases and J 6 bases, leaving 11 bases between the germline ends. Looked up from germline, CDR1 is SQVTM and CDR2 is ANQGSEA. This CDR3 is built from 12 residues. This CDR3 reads CSVDEGRDGYTF. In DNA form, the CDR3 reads TGCAGCGTTGACGAGGGGCGGGATGGCTACACCTTC.

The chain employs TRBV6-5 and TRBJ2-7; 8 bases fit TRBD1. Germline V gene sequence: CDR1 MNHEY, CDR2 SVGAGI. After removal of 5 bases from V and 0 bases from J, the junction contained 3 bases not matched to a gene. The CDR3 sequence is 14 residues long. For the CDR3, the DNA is TGTGCCAGCAGTCCAGGACAGGGCTCCTACGAGCAGTACTTC. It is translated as CASSPGQGSYEQYF.

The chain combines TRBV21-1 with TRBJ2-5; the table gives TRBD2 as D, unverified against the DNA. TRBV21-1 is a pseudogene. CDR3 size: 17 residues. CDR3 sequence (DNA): TGTGCCAGCAGCCTTTCCCGAGGGGCTAGCGTTCAAGAGACCCAGTACTTC. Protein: CASSLSRGASVQETQYF.

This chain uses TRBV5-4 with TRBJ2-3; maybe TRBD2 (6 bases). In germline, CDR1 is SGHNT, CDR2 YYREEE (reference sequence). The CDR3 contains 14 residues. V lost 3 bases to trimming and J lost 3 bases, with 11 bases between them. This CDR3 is CASSSPGLTDTQYF. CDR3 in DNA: TGTGCCAGCAGCTCGCCGGGACTTACAGATACGCAGTATTTT.

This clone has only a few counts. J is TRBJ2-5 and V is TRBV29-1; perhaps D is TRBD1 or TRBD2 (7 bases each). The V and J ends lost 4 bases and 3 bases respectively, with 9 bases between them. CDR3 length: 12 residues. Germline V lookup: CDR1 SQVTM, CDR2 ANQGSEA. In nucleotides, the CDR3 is TGCAGCGTTGCAGGGGGGGAAGAGACCCAGTACTTC. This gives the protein CSVAGGEETQYF. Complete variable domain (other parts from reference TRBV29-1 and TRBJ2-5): SAVISQKPSRDICQRGTSLTIQCQVDSQVTMMFWYRQQPGQSLTLIATANQGSEATYESGFVIDKFPISRPNLTFSTLTVSNMSPEDSSIYLCSVAGGEETQYFGPGTRLLVL.

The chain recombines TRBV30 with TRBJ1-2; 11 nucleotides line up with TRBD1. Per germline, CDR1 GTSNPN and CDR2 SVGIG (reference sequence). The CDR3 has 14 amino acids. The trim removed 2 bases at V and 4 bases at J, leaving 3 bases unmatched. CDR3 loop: CAWSSGTGGYGYTF. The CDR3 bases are TGTGCCTGGAGTTCAGGGACAGGGGGCTATGGCTACACCTTC. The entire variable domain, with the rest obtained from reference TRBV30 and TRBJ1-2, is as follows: SQTIHQWPATLVQPVGSPLSLECTVEGTSNPNLYWYRQAAGRGLQLLFYSVGIGQISSEVPQNLSASRPQDRQFILSSKKLLLSDSGFYLCAWSSGTGGYGYTFGSGTRLTVV.

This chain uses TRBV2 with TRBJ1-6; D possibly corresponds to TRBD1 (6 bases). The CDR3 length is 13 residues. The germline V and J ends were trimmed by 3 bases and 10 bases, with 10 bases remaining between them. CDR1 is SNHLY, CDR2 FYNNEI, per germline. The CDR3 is CASSDQGLSPLHF. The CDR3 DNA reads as TGTGCCAGCAGTGATCAGGGGTTATCACCCCTCCACTTT.

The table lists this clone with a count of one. The CDR3 loop is CSVGTAWEQYF. In DNA form, the CDR3 reads TGCAGCGTTGGGACAGCGTGGGAGCAGTACTTC. The genes are TRBV29-1 and TRBJ2-7, with D perhaps TRBD1 (6 bases). V was pared by 4 bases and J by 7 bases, with 11 bases between. CDR1 SQVTM and CDR2 ANQGSEA come from the germline V gene. CDR3 length equals 11 residues.

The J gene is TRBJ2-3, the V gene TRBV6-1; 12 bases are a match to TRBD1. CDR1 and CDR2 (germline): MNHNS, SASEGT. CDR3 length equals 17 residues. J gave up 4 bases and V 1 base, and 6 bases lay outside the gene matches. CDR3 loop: CASSEGGTGGFADTQYF. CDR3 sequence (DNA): TGTGCCAGCAGTGAAGGTGGGACAGGGGGCTTCGCAGATACGCAGTATTTT.

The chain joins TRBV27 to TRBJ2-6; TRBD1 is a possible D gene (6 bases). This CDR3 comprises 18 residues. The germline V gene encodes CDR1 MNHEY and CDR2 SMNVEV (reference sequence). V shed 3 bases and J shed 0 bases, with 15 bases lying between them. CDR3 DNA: TGTGCCAGCAGTTTGACAGGAGAAAGGAGCTCTGGGGCCAACGTCCTGACTTTC. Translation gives CASSLTGERSSGANVLTF. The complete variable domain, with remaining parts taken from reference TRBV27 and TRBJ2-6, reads EAQVTQNPRYLITVTGKKLTVTCSQNMNHEYMSWYRQDPGLGLRQIYYSMNVEVTDKGDVPEGYKVSRKEKRNFPLILESPSPNQTSLYFCASSLTGERSSGANVLTFGAGSRLTVL.

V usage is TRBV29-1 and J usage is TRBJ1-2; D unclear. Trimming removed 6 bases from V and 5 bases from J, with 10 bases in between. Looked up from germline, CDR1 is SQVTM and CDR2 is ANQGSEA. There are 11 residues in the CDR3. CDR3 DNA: TGCAGCGTGGCGGGAAATTATGGCTACACCTTC. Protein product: CSVAGNYGYTF.

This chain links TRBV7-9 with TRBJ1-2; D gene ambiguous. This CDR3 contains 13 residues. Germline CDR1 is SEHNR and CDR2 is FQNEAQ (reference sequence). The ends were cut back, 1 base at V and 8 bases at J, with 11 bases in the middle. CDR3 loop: CASSLGRALGYTF. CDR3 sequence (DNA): TGTGCCAGCAGCTTAGGACGGGCTTTAGGCTACACCTTC.

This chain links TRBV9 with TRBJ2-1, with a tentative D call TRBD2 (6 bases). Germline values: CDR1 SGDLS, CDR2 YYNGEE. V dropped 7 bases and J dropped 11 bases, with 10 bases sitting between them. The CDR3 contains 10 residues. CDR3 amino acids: CASAGPQQFF. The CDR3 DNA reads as TGTGCCAGCGCGGGGCCACAGCAGTTCTTC.

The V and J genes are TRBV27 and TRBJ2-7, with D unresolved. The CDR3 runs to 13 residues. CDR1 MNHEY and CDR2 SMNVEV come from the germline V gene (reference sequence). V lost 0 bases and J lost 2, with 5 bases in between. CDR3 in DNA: TGTGCCAGCAGTTTATCAGCCGCCTACGAGCAGTACTTC. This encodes CASSLSAAYEQYF.

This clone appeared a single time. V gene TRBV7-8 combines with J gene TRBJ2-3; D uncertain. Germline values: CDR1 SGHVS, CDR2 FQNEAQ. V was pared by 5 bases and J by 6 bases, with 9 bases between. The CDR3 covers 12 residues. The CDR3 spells CASSKLQDTQYF. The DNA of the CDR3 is TGTGCCAGCAGCAAGCTTCAGGATACGCAGTATTTT.

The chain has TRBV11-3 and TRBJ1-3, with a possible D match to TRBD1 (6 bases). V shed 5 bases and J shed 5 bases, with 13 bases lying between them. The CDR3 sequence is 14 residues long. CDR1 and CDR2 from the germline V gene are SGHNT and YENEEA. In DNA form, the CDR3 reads TGTGCCAGCAGCGCCCCAGGGGAGAGAAACACCATATATTTT. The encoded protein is CASSAPGERNTIYF.

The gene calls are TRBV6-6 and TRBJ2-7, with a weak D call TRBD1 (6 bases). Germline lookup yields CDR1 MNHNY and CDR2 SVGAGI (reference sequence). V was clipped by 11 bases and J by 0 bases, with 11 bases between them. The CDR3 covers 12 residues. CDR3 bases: TGTGCCGGGGGCTATTACTCCTACGAGCAGTACTTC. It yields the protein CAGGYYSYEQYF.

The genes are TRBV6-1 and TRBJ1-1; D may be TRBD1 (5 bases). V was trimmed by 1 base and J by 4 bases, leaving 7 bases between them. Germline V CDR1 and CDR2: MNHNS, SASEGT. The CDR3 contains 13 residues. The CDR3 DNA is TGTGCCAGCAGTGAAGTTAGGGGCACTGAAGCTTTCTTT. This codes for CASSEVRGTEAFF.

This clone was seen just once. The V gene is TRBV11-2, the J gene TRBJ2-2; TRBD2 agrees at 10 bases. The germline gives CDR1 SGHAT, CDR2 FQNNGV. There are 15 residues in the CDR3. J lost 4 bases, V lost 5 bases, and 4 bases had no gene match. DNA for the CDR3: TGTGCCAGCAGCCCTGGGACTAGCGCCACCGGGGAGCTGTTTTTT. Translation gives CASSPGTSATGELFF.

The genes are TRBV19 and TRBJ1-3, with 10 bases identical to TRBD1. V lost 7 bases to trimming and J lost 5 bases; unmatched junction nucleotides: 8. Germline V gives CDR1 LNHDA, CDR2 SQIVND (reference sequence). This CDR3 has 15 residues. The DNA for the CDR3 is TGTGCCAGTAACCCTGTGACAGGGGGCAGAAACACCATATATTTT. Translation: CASNPVTGGRNTIYF.

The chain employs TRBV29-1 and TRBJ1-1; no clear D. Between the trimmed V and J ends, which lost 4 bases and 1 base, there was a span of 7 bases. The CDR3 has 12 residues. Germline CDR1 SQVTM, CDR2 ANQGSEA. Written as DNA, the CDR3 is TGCAGCGTTGGGGGTCAGAACACTGAAGCTTTCTTT. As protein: CSVGGQNTEAFF.

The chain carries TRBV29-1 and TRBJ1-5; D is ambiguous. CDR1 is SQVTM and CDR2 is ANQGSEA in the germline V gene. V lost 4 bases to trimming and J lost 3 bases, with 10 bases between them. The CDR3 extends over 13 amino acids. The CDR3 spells CSVGRGPNQPQHF. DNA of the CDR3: TGCAGCGTTGGTAGAGGACCCAATCAGCCCCAGCATTTT.

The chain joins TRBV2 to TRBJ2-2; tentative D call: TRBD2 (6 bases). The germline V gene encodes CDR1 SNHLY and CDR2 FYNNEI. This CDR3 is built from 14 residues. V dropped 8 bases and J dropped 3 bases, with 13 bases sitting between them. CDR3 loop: CASGRLEYTGELFF. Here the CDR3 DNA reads TGTGCCAGCGGGCGACTAGAGTACACCGGGGAGCTGTTTTTT.

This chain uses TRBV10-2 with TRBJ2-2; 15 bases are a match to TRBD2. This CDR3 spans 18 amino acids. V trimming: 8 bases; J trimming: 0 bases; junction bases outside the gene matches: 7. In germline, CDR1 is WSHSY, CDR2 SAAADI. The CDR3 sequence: CASRQGLAGGTNTGELFF. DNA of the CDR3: TGCGCCAGCCGCCAGGGACTAGCGGGGGGCACGAACACCGGGGAGCTGTTTTTT.

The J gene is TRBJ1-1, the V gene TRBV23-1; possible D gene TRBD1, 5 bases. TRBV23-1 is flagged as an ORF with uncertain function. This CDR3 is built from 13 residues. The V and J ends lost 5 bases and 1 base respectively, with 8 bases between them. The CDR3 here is CASSSGRNTEAFF. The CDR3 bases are TGCGCCAGCAGTTCGGGACGGAACACTGAAGCTTTCTTT.

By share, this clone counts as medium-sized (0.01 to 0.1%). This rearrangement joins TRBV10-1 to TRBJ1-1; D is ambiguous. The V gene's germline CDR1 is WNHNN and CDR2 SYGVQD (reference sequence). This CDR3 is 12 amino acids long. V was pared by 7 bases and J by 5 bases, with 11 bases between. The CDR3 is CASNKGRTEAFF. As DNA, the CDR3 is TGCGCCAGCAACAAAGGGCGTACTGAAGCTTTCTTT.

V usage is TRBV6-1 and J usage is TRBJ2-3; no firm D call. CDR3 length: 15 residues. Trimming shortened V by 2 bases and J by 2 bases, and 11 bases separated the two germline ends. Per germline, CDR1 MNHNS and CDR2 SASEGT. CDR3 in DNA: TGTGCCAGCAGTGAATGGGTTGGGAACACAGATACGCAGTATTTT. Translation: CASSEWVGNTDTQYF.

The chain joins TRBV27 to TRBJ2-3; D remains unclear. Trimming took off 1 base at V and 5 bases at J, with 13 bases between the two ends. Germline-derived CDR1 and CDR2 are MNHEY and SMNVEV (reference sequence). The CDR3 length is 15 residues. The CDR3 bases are TGTGCCAGCAGTTTATTCAAGGCCTCGGGAGATACGCAGTATTTT. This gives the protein CASSLFKASGDTQYF.

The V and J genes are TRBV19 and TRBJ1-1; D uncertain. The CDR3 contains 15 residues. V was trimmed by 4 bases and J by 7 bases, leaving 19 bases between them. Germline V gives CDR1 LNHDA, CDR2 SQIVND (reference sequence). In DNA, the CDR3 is TGTGCCAGTAGTACCACCCCGGGCAGGTGGATTGAAGCTTTCTTT. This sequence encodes CASSTTPGRWIEAFF.